This T cell receptor (beta chain) was recorded in a study of blood T cell repertoires in COVID-19. TCRdb's table, derived via immunoSEQ multiplex PCR, lists solely in-frame clones and lacks some. Among over 90,000 clones listed, roughly nine tenths were seen once. Trimming pared 8 bases from V and 4 bases from J, leaving 15 bases between. This CDR3 is built from 14 residues. Germline V gene data show CDR1 as MNHNY and CDR2 as SVGAGI (reference sequence). This clone was observed once. The V call is TRBV6-6, the J call TRBJ2-1, with a weak D call TRBD1 (5 bases). The source material was peripheral blood. This sequence was found in a woman aged 45-60 years with COVID-19, enrolled during active disease. CDR3: CASGAAAVYNEQFF. The CDR3 DNA is TGTGCCAGCGGGGCGGCCGCAGTTTACAATGAGCAGTTCTTC.